The entry below describes one T cell receptor (beta chain). Germline-derived CDR1 and CDR2 are SGDLS and YYNGEE. This CDR3 has 13 amino acids. Trimming took off 4 bases at V and 6 bases at J, with 12 bases between the two ends. This entry comes from a study of blood T cell repertoires in COVID-19. For the study at large: Acute-phase and convalescent COVID-19 samples originated in the United States, Italy and Spain. From T cells, B-cell-depleted T cells, or PBMCs came the material, which was cDNA or gDNA.

In the original processing: Reference gene primer amplification in the assay estimated nucleated cell counts. The method was immunoSEQ multiplex PCR; TCRdb's version includes in-frame clones alone and lacks a portion of them. V and J calls and clone size are those listed in that table; D and trimming were worked out from the DNA. The sample yields about 220,000 clones, roughly 85% seen once. Patients in Seattle were enrolled during active infection, then followed longitudinally. Sequencing was done on a sample of peripheral blood. This TCR derives from a woman between 65 and 79 years old with COVID-19, enrolled during active disease. The chain carries TRBV9 and TRBJ2-3; D remains ambiguous. The CDR3 loop reads CASSPRSADTQYF. DNA for the CDR3: TGTGCCAGCAGCCCCAGATCAGCGGATACGCAGTATTTT.